Below, 9 T cell receptor beta chains from the same sample are listed, as sequenced in a study of T-cell reconstitution after alpha-beta-depleted transplantation in children. Unique molecular identifiers tagged the TCRbeta library. One entry per CDR3 protein results from TCRdb running MiXCR on the PCR reads. The repertoire holds about 300,000 distinct CDR3 sequences, with about 9.4% as singletons. The specimen comprised PBMCs, sampled before TCRalphabeta/CD19-depleted stem cell transplant. These receptors were collected from a boy younger than two with acute myeloid leukemia, due to receive a stem cell transplant.

This clonotype was seen ten or more times. V and J are TRBV27 and TRBJ2-6; D is perhaps TRBD1 (5 bases). Germline V gives CDR1 MNHEY, CDR2 SMNVEV (reference sequence). This CDR3 contains 15 residues. V gave up 5 bases and J gave up 1 base, with 9 bases separating them. Written as DNA, the CDR3 is TGTGCCAGCAGTCCTCAGGGATCTGGGGCCAACGTCCTGACTTTC. Translated: CASSPQGSGANVLTF.

J is TRBJ2-5 and V is TRBV3-1, with D uncertain. With 3 bases removed from V and 1 base from J, the gap between germline ends came to 18 bases. Germline CDR1 LGHDT, CDR2 YNNKEL (reference sequence). This CDR3 is 17 amino acids long. CDR3 sequence (DNA): TGTGCCAGCAGCCAGGCCTTACACAGCAGTGCCCAAGAGACCCAGTACTTC. Translated: CASSQALHSSAQETQYF.

The table lists this clonotype with many counts. J is TRBJ1-5 and V is TRBV28; D possibly corresponds to TRBD1 (5 bases). Trimming stripped 7 bases from V and 2 bases from J, with 15 bases between. The CDR3 consists of 15 residues. The germline CDR1 and CDR2 sequences are MDHEN and SYDVKM. The chain's CDR3 is CASISREGRNQPQHF. The CDR3 DNA is TGTGCCAGCATCTCCAGGGAGGGACGCAATCAGCCCCAGCATTTT.

This clonotype has ten or more counts. This chain's CDR3 is CASSFWARLTDTQYF. CDR3 nucleotide sequence: TGTGCCAGCAGTTTCTGGGCCCGACTCACAGATACGCAGTATTTT. This chain connects TRBV12-3 or TRBV12-4 to TRBJ2-3; no reliable D call. The CDR3 loop spans 15 amino acids. The germline V and J ends were trimmed by 3 bases and 2 bases, with 12 bases remaining between them.

As regards this clonotype: It may be a read error: a sequence one base away is much more abundant. The rearrangement uses TRBV29-1 and TRBJ1-2; D gene ambiguous. From germline, CDR1 is SQVTM and CDR2 ANQGSEA. The CDR3 runs to 12 residues. V was shortened by 6 bases and J by 6 bases, with 14 bases between the two germline ends. The CDR3 nucleotides read TGCAGCGTGGCCCGGGCCGGAAATGGCTACACCTTC. Amino acid sequence: CSVARAGNGYTF.

This clonotype was counted at least ten times. The chain combines TRBV5-1 with TRBJ2-3; no reliable D call. Trimming shortened V by 5 bases and J by 0 bases, and 7 bases separated the two germline ends. This CDR3 has 13 residues. Germline V gene data show CDR1 as SGHRS and CDR2 as YFSETQ. This CDR3 is CASRSGSTDTQYF. For the CDR3, the DNA is TGCGCCAGCAGGTCCGGTAGCACAGATACGCAGTATTTT.

This clonotype was seen at least ten times. The V call is TRBV28, the J call TRBJ2-7, with TRBD1 as a possible D gene (6 bases). This CDR3 region has 14 residues. V dropped 3 bases and J dropped 0 bases, with 9 bases sitting between them. Per germline, CDR1 MDHEN and CDR2 SYDVKM. CDR3 sequence reads: CASSFRTVSYEQYF. The CDR3 region has the DNA TGTGCCAGCAGTTTCCGGACAGTCTCCTACGAGCAGTACTTC.

V and J are TRBV6-1 and TRBJ2-6; 9 bases agree with TRBD1. Trimming removed 6 bases from V and 2 bases from J; junction bases left unmatched: 8. The CDR3 covers 17 residues. Germline CDR1 MNHNS, CDR2 SASEGT. CDR3 in amino acids: CASSSGQGIPGANVLTF. The CDR3 DNA sequence: TGTGCCAGCAGCTCCGGACAGGGGATCCCTGGGGCCAACGTCCTGACTTTC.

This clonotype occurred many times. V and J are TRBV7-9 and TRBJ1-1, with D possibly being TRBD1 (5 bases). V dropped 3 bases and J dropped 4 bases, with 12 bases sitting between them. CDR3 length: 14 residues. In germline, CDR1 is SEHNR, CDR2 FQNEAQ (reference sequence). The CDR3 nucleotides read TGTGCCAGCAGCTTCGGACATACCTTCACTGAAGCTTTCTTT. It codes for CASSFGHTFTEAFF.